This paragraph reports one T cell receptor beta chain. Other DNA sequences from this sample encode an identical CDR3 as well. The sample originates from a study of glioma-infiltrating T cells after dendritic cell vaccination. On the study more broadly: Monocyte-derived dendritic cells, cultured roughly 7 days with IL-4 and GM-CSF, were pulsed with autologous tumor lysate.

The CDR3 consists of 16 residues. Germline lookup yields CDR1 SNHLY and CDR2 FYNNEI. Trimming cost V 6 bases and J 0 bases; bases outside gene matches: 7. Input was 2 ug genomic DNA, or all available if less. The primer mix had 60 V beta and 13 J beta primers. The data were produced by immunoSEQ multiplex PCR, yet TCRdb's version contains in-frame clones alone and is incomplete. The sample has roughly 41,000 clones, approximately 84% seen once. This receptor was obtained from a human donor with glioblastoma. The chain couples TRBV2 to TRBJ2-1; TRBD1 matches at 8 bases. Material: blood, obtained before dendritic cell vaccination. The DNA for the CDR3 is TGTGCCAGCAGAGTAAGAACAGGGGGCTCCTACAATGAGCAGTTCTTC. Translated, it gives CASRVRTGGSYNEQFF.